Given below is one T cell receptor (beta chain) in context. The data derive from a study of blood T cell repertoires in COVID-19. Study as a whole: There were acute and convalescent COVID-19 samples, and they came from the United States, Italy and Spain. T cells, B-cell-depleted T cells, or PBMCs supplied cDNA or gDNA.

Unmatched junction bases numbered 7, after V lost 3 bases and J lost 13 bases. The CDR3 length is 11 residues. Germline V gene sequence: CDR1 DFQATT, CDR2 SNEGSKA (reference sequence). Produced via immunoSEQ multiplex PCR; TCRdb's table is partial and in-frame only. The repertoire consists of 98,000 or so clones, with roughly 80% occurring once and the leading ten covering about 5%. This sequence was found in a man aged 55 to 70 with acute or convalescent COVID-19. The sequenced material came from peripheral blood. This chain connects TRBV20-1 to TRBJ1-1; 8 nucleotides agree with TRBD1. The CDR3 coding sequence is TGCAGTGCTAGCCAGGGGGCGCCTGGTTTCTTT. Protein product: CSASQGAPGFF.